What follows is one T cell receptor (beta chain) and its context. The antigen this receptor binds is unknown. Within one base of it there is no much larger clone, and no base qualities were kept. In the germline V gene, CDR1 corresponds to LGHNA and CDR2 to YSLEER. Inclusive of the bounding cysteine and phenylalanine, the CDR3 is 14 residues long. Of the read, only the CDR3 DNA is kept; its 42 bases are in frame from base 1. The trim is 4 bases for V and 7 bases for J, with a gap of 13 bases between the germline ends. TCRB CDR3 regions were amplified from about 2 ug genomic DNA, or all available DNA if less, using the immunoSEQ assay. Multiplex PCR used 60 forward primers for TCR V beta segments and 13 reverse primers for J beta segments. To estimate reads per starting template, synthetic control templates were spiked into each sample at limiting dilution. The Illumina HiSeq System generated sequencing reads of 87 bp. On the authors' methods: To remove PCR and sequencing errors, closely related sequences were merged with a nearest neighbor algorithm. TCR overlap was defined as the percentage of unique tumor TCR beta sequences that were also found in the peripheral blood of the same patient. TCRdb's version of the immuneACCESS table is confined to in-frame rearrangements and falls short of the full clone set. An unresolved V gene accounts for under half of the shortfall where checked; the remainder is of unknown origin. Clone size and the V and J calls come from that table; the DNA yielded D and trimming. This sample lists about 92,000 clones; 85% to 90% were detected once. The ten largest clones add up to 15% to 18% of the sample.

The data originate from a study of glioma-infiltrating T cells after dendritic cell vaccination (dated by TCRdb to about 2016). Turning to the overall study: The cohort included roughly 15 glioblastoma patients drawn from Phase I and II dendritic cell vaccination trials, of whom 9 were newly diagnosed and 6 had recurrent disease. Patients received autologous tumor lysate-pulsed dendritic cell vaccination between about 2002 and 2013. The vaccine consisted of monocyte-derived dendritic cells cultured seven to eight days with IL-4 and GM-CSF, then pulsed overnight with autologous tumor lysate. Each patient got three intradermal injections of the dendritic cell vaccine, spaced at biweekly intervals, in the arm below the axilla. Deep sequencing of TCR beta CDR3 regions was used to quantify tumor-infiltrating lymphocyte content and compare tumor and blood repertoires in dendritic cell-vaccinated glioblastoma patients. Survival after dendritic cell vaccination was correlated with TCR sequencing metrics such as TIL content and the overlap between tumor and blood repertoires. Broader findings and caveats from the paper: No direct relationship between TCR clonality and survival was found, suggesting a diverse polyclonal response may matter. After dendritic cell vaccination, a higher estimated pretreatment TIL content predicted longer time to progression and longer overall survival. The cohort was small and heterogeneous, with few patients having full blood and tumor sets and even fewer initial-recurrent tumor pairs. The TCR overlap response model with three groups was called speculative and said to need prospective validation.

Patients were selected for having adequate residual fresh-frozen tumor tissue and more than two years of available survival data. Although molecular status otherwise differed among the glioblastoma patients, no patient had an isocitrate dehydrogenase mutation. PBMC were collected before vaccination, two weeks after the third vaccination, and at tumor progression if tumor progression occurred. The Qiagen DNeasy Blood extraction Kit was used for extraction of genomic DNA. This sample comprised blood, obtained before dendritic cell vaccination. The clonotype comes from a human donor with glioblastoma. In this chain, TRBV4-3 is recombined with TRBJ2-2; a confident D gene designation cannot be given. The bases read TGCGCCAGCAGCCCGATAAACTCCGGCGGGGAGCTGTTTTTT. It specifies CASSPINSGGELFF.